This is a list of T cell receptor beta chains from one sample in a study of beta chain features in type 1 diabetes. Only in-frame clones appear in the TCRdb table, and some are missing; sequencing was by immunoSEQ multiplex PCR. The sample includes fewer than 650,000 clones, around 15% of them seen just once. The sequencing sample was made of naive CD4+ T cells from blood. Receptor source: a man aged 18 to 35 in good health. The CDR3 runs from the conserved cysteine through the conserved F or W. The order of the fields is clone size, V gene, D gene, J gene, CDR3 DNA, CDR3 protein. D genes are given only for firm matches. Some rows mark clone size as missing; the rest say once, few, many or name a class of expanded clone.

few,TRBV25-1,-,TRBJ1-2,TGTGCCAGCAGTGATGCAGGGACTTATAACTATGGCTACACCTTC,CASSDAGTYNYGYTF
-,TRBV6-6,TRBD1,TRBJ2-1,TGTGCCAGCAGTACCACAGGGGCCCGGGAGTTCTTC,CASSTTGAREFF
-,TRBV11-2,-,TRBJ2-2,TGTGCCAGCAGCTTAGTCAGGGGGAACACCGGGGAGCTGTTTTTT,CASSLVRGNTGELFF
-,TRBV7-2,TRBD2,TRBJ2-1,TGTGCCAGCAGCTTAAGCCCCCTGAGCGGGAGGGTGGCCTGCGTCTTC,CASSLSPLSGRVACVF
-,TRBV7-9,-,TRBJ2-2,TGTGCCAGCAGCTTGGGACTTATCACCGGGGAGCTGTTTTTT,CASSLGLITGELFF
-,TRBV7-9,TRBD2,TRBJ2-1,TGTGCCAGCAGCTTAGCCGGGACTAGAGCTGACAATGAGCAGTTCTTC,CASSLAGTRADNEQFF
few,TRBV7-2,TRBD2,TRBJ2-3,TGTGCCAGCAGCTTAGAGTTAGCGGGATTCGATACGCAGTATTTT,CASSLELAGFDTQYF
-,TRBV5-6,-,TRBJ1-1,TGTGCCAGCAGCTTAGTATATCTGAACACTGAAGCTTTCTTT,CASSLVYLNTEAFF
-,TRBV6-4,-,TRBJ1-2,TGTGCCAGCAGTGACAGGGGCGGGTATGGCTACACCTTC,CASSDRGGYGYTF
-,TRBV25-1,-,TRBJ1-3,TGTGCCAGCAGTGAATCGGGTACCAAAGGGCACACCATATATTTT,CASSESGTKGHTIYF
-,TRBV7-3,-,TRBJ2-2,TGTGCCAGCAGCTTTCTTCCTCGGCTAGCTGAGAACACCGGGGAGCTGTTTTTT,CASSFLPRLAENTGELFF
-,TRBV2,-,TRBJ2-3,TGTGCCAGCAGCACAGGGAGGGGGCCAGATACGCAGTATTTT,CASSTGRGPDTQYF
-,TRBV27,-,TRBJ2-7,TGTGCCAGCAGTTTAGGGTCAATATTAACCTACGAGCAGTACTTC,CASSLGSILTYEQYF
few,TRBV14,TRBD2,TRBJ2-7,TGTGCCAGCAGCCCTAGCGGGGGCGGGGGGAACGAGCAGTACTTC,CASSPSGGGGNEQYF
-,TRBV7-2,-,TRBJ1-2,TGTGCCAGCAGTTCGGACAGAAAGTCCTACACCTTC,CASSSDRKSYTF
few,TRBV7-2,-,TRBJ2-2,TGTGCCAGCAGCTTAGAGGTCGGGAGTGCCGGGGAGCTGTTTTTT,CASSLEVGSAGELFF
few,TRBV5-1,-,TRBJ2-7,TGCGCCAGCAGCTTTTCGGGGTTACGGTCCTACGAGCAGTACTTC,CASSFSGLRSYEQYF
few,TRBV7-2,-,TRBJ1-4,TGTGCCAGCAGCCCCGGGCCGGCTAATGAAAAACTGTTTTTT,CASSPGPANEKLFF
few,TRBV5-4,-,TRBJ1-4,TGTGCCAGCAGCTTCGGGGGGGCACGAGAAAAACTGTTTTTT,CASSFGGAREKLFF
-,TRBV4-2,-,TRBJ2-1,TGTGCCAGCAGCCAACCTTCCCTCGGAAACAATGAGCAGTTCTTC,CASSQPSLGNNEQFF
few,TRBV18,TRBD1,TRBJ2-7,TGTGCCAGCTCGGACAGGGGGCCATCCTACGAGCAGTACTTC,CASSDRGPSYEQYF
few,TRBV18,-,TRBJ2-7,TGTGCCAGCTCACCAAACGACCAGTACGAGCAGTACTTC,CASSPNDQYEQYF
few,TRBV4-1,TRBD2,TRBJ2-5,TGCGCCAGCAGCCTTAGGGCGCTAGCGGAGACTGGGGAGACCCAGTACTTC,CASSLRALAETGETQYF
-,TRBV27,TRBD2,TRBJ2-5,TGTGCCAGCAGTTTGACTAGCGGGAGGGCCCGGGGGACCCAGTACTTC,CASSLTSGRARGTQYF
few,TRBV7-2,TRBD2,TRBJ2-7,TGTGCCAGCAGCTTCTCTAGCGGTTCCCCTGACGAGCAGTACTTC,CASSFSSGSPDEQYF
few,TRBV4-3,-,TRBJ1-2,TGCGCCAGCAGCCAAGAGACGGCGGTCACCTATGGCTACACCTTC,CASSQETAVTYGYTF
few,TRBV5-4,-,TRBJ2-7,TGTGCCAGCAGCACCGGCCTTAGCTCCTACGAGCAGTACTTC,CASSTGLSSYEQYF
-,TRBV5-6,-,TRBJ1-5,TGTGCCAGCAGCTGGGGGGACGGCCAGCCCCAGCATTTT,CASSWGDGQPQHF
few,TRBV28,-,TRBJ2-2,TGTGCCAGCAGTTTCCCTCGACCGGGATCCAACACCGGGGAGCTGTTTTTT,CASSFPRPGSNTGELFF
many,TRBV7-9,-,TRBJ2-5,TGTGCCAGCTCCCAAGAGACCCAGTACTTC,CASSQETQYF
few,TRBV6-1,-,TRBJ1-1,TGTGCCAGCAGCCACCGGGACGGGGTCACTGAAGCTTTCTTT,CASSHRDGVTEAFF
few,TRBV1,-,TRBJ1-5,TGCACCAGCAGCCTTAATCAGCCCCAGCATTTT,CTSSLNQPQHF
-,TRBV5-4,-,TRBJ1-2,TGTGCCAGCAGCTTGCCTCCGGGGCCGCGGGCTGGCTACACCTTC,CASSLPPGPRAGYTF
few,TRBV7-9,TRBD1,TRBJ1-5,TGTGCCAGCAGCTTAGGCGGGACAGTTAGCAATCAGCCCCAGCATTTT,CASSLGGTVSNQPQHF
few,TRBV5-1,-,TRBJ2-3,TGCGCCAGCAGGCGCCGGGACACCCGTAGCACAGATACGCAGTATTTT,CASRRRDTRSTDTQYF
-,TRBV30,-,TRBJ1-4,TGTGCCTGGAGTATCCGTGGAATCCCTAATGAAAAACTGTTTTTT,CAWSIRGIPNEKLFF
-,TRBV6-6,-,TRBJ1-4,TGTGCCAGCAGCCAACAGAATGAAAAACTGTTTTTT,CASSQQNEKLFF
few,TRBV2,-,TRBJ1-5,TGTGCCAGCGTCGGGGACGCTCGCAATCAGCCCCAGCATTTT,CASVGDARNQPQHF
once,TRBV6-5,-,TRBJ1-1,TGTGCCAGCAGTTACTCGGAGGGAGTGACTGAAGCTTTCTTT,CASSYSEGVTEAFF
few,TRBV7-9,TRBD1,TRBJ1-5,TGTGCCAGCAGCCACGACAGGGGGGATAGCAATCAGCCCCAGCATTTT,CASSHDRGDSNQPQHF
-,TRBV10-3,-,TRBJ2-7,TGTGCCATCTCCGCTCAAGAGGGCTACGAGCAGTACTTC,CAISAQEGYEQYF
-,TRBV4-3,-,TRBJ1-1,TGCGCCAGCAGCCAAGTACGACGGAGTTCGAACACTGAAGCTTTCTTT,CASSQVRRSSNTEAFF
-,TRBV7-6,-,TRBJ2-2,TGTGCCAGCAGCTTAGGGGCAGACGCGAACACCGGGGAGCTGTTTTTT,CASSLGADANTGELFF
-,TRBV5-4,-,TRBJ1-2,TGTGCCAGCAGCCCTTATCAGGGGCCCTATGGCTACACCTTC,CASSPYQGPYGYTF
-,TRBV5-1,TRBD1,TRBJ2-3,TGCGCCAGCAGCACAACAGGGGGGTCTTCAGATACGCAGTATTTT,CASSTTGGSSDTQYF
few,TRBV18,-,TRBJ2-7,TGTGCCAGCTCACCGGTAGGGTCGGGAATTTACTCCGAGCAGTACTTC,CASSPVGSGIYSEQYF
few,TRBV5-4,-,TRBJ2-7,TGTGCCAGCATCCTACAGGTGATCCCCTACGAGCAGTACTTC,CASILQVIPYEQYF
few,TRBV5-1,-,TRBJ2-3,TGCGCCAGCAGCCTTCAAAGAGGTGTGGGGGAGACGGGCACAGATACGCAGTATTTT,CASSLQRGVGETGTDTQYF
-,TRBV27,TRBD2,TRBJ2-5,TGTGCCAGCAGCAGTAGCGGGACCAAAGAGACCCAGTACTTC,CASSSSGTKETQYF
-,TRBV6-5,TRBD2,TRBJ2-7,TGTGCCAGCAGACTAGCGGGCCTCTTCTACGAGCAGTACTTC,CASRLAGLFYEQYF
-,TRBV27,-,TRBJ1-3,TGTGCCAGCAGTACGGGGTCTAGAAACACCATATATTTT,CASSTGSRNTIYF
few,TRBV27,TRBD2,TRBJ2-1,TGTGCCAGCAGTTTACCCCGGGGGGGCTACAATGAGCAGTTCTTC,CASSLPRGGYNEQFF
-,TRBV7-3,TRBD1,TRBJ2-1,TGTGCCAGCAGCACAGGGACAGGGGGCCTCTATGAGCAGTTCTTC,CASSTGTGGLYEQFF
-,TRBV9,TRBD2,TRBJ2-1,TGTGCCAGCAGCGGAGTAGCGGGGATGAATGAGCAGTTCTTC,CASSGVAGMNEQFF
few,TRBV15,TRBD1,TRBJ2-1,TGTGCCACCAGCAGGCCCCTATCCGGGACAGGCTACAATGAGCAGTTCTTC,CATSRPLSGTGYNEQFF